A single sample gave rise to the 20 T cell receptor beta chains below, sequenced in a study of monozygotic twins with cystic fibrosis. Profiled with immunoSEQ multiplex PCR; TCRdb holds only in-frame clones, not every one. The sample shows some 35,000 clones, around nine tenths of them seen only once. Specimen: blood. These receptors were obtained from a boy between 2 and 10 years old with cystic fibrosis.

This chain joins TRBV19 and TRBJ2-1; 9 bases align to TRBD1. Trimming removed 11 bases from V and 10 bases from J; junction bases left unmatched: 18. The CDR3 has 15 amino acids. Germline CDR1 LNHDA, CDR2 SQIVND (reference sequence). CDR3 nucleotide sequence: TGTGCCTCCTCCCCGGGACAGGGACTACCCAAGGAGCAGTTCTTC. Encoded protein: CASSPGQGLPKEQFF.

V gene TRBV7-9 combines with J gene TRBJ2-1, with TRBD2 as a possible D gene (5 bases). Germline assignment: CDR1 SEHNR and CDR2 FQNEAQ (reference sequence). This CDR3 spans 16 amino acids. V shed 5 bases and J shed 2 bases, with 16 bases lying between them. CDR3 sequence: CASSAATSFPYNEQFF. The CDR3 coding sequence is TGTGCCAGCAGCGCCGCCACTAGTTTTCCCTACAATGAGCAGTTCTTC.

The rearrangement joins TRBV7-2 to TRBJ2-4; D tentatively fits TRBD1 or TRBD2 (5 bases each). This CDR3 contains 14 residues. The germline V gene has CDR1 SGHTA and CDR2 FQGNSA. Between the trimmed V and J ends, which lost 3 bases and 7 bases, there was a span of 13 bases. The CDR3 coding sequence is TGTGCCAGCAGCTTTCAAACGGGACCCAACATTCAGTACTTC. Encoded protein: CASSFQTGPNIQYF.

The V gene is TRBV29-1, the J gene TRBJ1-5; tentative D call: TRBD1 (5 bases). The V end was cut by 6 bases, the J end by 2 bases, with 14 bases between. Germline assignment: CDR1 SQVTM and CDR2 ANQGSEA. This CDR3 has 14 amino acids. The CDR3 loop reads CSVAEGDGNQPQHF. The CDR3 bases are TGCAGCGTCGCAGAAGGGGACGGCAATCAGCCCCAGCATTTT.

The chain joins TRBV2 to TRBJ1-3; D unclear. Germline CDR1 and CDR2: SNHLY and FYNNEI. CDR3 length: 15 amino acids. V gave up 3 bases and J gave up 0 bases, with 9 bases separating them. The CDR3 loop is CASSDSGSSGNTIYF. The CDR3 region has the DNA TGTGCCAGCAGTGATTCGGGGTCCTCTGGAAACACCATATATTTT.

In DNA, the CDR3 is TGCGCCAGCAGCTTGGCCGGGACAGGGGTTGTTGAGCAGTACTTC. This gives the protein CASSLAGTGVVEQYF. The rearrangement links TRBV5-1 to TRBJ2-7; 10 bases align to TRBD1. J lost 7 bases, V lost 0 bases, and 7 bases had no gene match. Germline CDR1 is SGHRS and CDR2 is YFSETQ. This CDR3 is built from 15 residues.

The CDR3 bases are TGTGCCTGGAGTAGAAGGGACACTGGGGAGGAGACCCAGTACTTC. It yields the protein CAWSRRDTGEETQYF. The chain recombines TRBV30 with TRBJ2-5; D is perhaps TRBD1 (6 bases). The CDR3 has 15 amino acids. Between the trimmed V and J ends, which lost 2 bases and 5 bases, there was a span of 18 bases. Germline loops: CDR1 GTSNPN, CDR2 SVGIG (reference sequence). Variable domain in full (rest from reference TRBV30 and TRBJ2-5): SQTIHQWPATLVQPVGSPLSLECTVEGTSNPNLYWYRQAAGRGLQLLFYSVGIGQISSEVPQNLSASRPQDRQFILSSKKLLLSDSGFYLCAWSRRDTGEETQYFGPGTRLLVL.

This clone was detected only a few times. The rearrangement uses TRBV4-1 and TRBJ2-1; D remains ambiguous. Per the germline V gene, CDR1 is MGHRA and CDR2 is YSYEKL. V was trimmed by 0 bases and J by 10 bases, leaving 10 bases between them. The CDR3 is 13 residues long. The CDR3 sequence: CASSQDPLPEQFF. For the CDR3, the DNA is TGCGCCAGCAGCCAAGATCCCTTGCCGGAGCAGTTCTTC.

CDR3 sequence: CASSLGDNTDTQYF. The CDR3 coding sequence is TGTGCCAGCAGTTTAGGGGATAACACAGATACGCAGTATTTT. The rearrangement uses TRBV27 and TRBJ2-3; D gene uncertain. The CDR3 length is 14 residues. Per germline, CDR1 MNHEY and CDR2 SMNVEV (reference sequence). Trimming took off 2 bases at V and 2 bases at J, with 8 bases between the two ends.

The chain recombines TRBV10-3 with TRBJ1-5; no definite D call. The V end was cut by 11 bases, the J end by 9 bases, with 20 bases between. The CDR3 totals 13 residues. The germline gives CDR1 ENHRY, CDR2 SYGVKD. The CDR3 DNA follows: TGTGCCGCAGGAGCGGGAGGTCGGGGGCCCCAGCATTTT. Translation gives CAAGAGGRGPQHF.

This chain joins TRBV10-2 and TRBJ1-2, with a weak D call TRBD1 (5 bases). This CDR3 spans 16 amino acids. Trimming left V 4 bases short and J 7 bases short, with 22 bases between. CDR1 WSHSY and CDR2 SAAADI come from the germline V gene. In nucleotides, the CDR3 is TGCGCCAGCAGTGTTGGCAGGGCTTCCCCTCAGGGTGGCTACACCTTC. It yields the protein CASSVGRASPQGGYTF.

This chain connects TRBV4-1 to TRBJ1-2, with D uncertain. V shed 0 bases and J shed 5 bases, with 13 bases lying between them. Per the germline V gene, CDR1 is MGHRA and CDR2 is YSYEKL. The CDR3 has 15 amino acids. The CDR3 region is CASSQDHNSIYGYTF. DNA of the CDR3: TGCGCCAGCAGCCAAGATCACAACAGCATATATGGCTACACCTTC.

The CDR3 spells CASSLGGTGELFF. The CDR3 DNA reads as TGCGCCAGCAGCTTGGGAGGGACCGGGGAGCTGTTTTTT. The V call is TRBV5-1, the J call TRBJ2-2, with a possible D match to TRBD2 (5 bases). This CDR3 region has 13 residues. V lost 0 bases to trimming and J lost 5 bases, with 5 bases between them. The V gene's germline CDR1 is SGHRS and CDR2 YFSETQ.

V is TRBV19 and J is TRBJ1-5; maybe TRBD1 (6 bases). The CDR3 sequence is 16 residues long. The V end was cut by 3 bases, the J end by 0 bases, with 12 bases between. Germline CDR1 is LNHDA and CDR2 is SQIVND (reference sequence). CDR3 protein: CASSIGTLYSNQPQHF. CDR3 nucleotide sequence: TGTGCCAGTAGTATTGGGACACTCTATAGCAATCAGCCCCAGCATTTT.

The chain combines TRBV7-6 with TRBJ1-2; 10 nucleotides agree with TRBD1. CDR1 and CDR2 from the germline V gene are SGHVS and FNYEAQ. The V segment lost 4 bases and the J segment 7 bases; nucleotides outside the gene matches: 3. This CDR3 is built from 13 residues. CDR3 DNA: TGTGCCAGCAGCTCGACAGGGGGCCTTGGCTACACCTTC. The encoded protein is CASSSTGGLGYTF.

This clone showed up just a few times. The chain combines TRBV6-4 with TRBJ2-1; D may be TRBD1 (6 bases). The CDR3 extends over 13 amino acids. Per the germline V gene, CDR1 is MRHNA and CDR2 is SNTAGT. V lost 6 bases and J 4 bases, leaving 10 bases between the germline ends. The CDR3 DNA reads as TGTGCCAGCAGCGTGGACAGATACAATGAGCAGTTCTTC. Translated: CASSVDRYNEQFF.

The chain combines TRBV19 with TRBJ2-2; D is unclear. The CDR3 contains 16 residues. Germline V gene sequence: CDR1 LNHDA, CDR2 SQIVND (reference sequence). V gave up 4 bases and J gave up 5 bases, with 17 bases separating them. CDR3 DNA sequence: TGTGCCAGTAGTACCACAGCAACCATTGAGACCGGGGAGCTGTTTTTT. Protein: CASSTTATIETGELFF.

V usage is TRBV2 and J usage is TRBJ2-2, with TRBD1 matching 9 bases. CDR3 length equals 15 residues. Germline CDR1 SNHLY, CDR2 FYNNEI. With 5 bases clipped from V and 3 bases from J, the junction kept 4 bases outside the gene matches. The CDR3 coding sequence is TGTGCCAGCAGTTTACAGGGGGCGGACACCGGGGAGCTGTTTTTT. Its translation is CASSLQGADTGELFF.

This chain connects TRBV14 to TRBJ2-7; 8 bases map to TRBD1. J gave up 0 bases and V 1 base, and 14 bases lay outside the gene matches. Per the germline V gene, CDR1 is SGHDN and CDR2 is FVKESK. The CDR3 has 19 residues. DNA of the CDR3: TGTGCCAGCAGCCAAGGGACTCTTTTCCACAGGGGGAGCTCCTACGAGCAGTACTTC. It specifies CASSQGTLFHRGSSYEQYF. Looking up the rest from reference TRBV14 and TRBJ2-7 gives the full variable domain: EAGVTQFPSHSVIEKGQTVTLRCDPISGHDNLYWYRRVMGKEIKFLLHFVKESKQDESGMPNNRFLAERTGGTYSTLKVQPAELEDSGVYFCASSQGTLFHRGSSYEQYFGPGTRLTVT.

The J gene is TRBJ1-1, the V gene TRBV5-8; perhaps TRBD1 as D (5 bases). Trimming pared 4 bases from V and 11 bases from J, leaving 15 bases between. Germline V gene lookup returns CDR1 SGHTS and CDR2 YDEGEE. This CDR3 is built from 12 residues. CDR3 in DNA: TGTGCCAGCAGCCGACCCAGGGCGCTGGCTTTCTTT. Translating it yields CASSRPRALAFF.